These 21 T cell receptor beta chains were all obtained from the same sample, sequenced in a study of T cells after yellow fever vaccination. TCRdb called the 5' RACE reads again in MiXCR, with one record for every CDR3 protein. There are under 200,000 distinct CDR3 sequences in the sample; approximately 11% occur only once, and less than 40% lies in the top ten. Here the sequenced sample was CD8+ T cells sorted from PBMCs, taken 15 days after the yellow fever booster vaccination. The receptors stem from a man between 18 and 35 years old who received the YFV17D yellow fever vaccine.

The chain joins TRBV4-1 to TRBJ2-5, with D hard to call. The germline V and J ends were trimmed by 1 base and 4 bases, with 4 bases remaining between them. CDR3 size: 12 residues. Germline V gene sequence: CDR1 MGHRA, CDR2 YSYEKL. This CDR3 is CASSQVRETQYF. DNA of the CDR3: TGCGCCAGCAGCCAAGTGAGAGAGACCCAGTACTTC.

This clonotype showed up just a few times. The chain couples TRBV5-1 to TRBJ1-2, with D hard to call. Germline lookup yields CDR1 SGHRS and CDR2 YFSETQ. CDR3 size: 10 residues. V lost 5 bases, J lost 8 bases, and 7 bases lay in between. This CDR3 is CASRGRGYTF. CDR3 DNA: TGCGCCAGCAGGGGTAGAGGCTACACCTTC.

This clonotype was recorded many times. The rearrangement uses TRBV5-5 and TRBJ1-6; D may be TRBD1 (5 bases). Trimming shortened V by 3 bases and J by 7 bases, and 20 bases separated the two germline ends. This CDR3 is 17 amino acids long. Germline assignment: CDR1 SGHKS and CDR2 YYEKEE (reference sequence). The CDR3 DNA follows: TGTGCCAGCAGCTCACGAAACACAGGAGCAAGGAATTCACCCCTCCACTTT. It is translated as CASSSRNTGARNSPLHF.

This clonotype was counted only a few times. A junction boundary mismatches the germline segment, possibly from a read error. The CDR3 bases are TGCAGTGCCAGAGGTCAGCTGAACACTGAAGCTTTCTTT. Its translation is CSARGQLNTEAFF. The chain uses TRBV20-1 and TRBJ1-1, with no clear D. The CDR3 runs 13 residues. The germline CDR1 and CDR2 sequences are DFQATT and SNEGSKA (reference sequence).

The chain recombines TRBV7-9 with TRBJ2-5; 12 nucleotides agree with TRBD2. Trimming took 6 bases from V and 0 from J; bases not matched to a gene: 5. There are 16 residues in the CDR3. Germline-derived CDR1 and CDR2 are SEHNR and FQNEAQ (reference sequence). CDR3 DNA: TGTGCCAGCAGGTCTAGCGGGGGGGCGTACCAAGAGACCCAGTACTTC. This encodes CASRSSGGAYQETQYF.

This clonotype appeared a few times. The chain has TRBV24-1 and TRBJ1-2; 7 bases fit TRBD1. Germline loops: CDR1 KGHDR, CDR2 SFDVKD. The trim removed 4 bases at V and 8 bases at J, leaving 6 bases unmatched. This CDR3 region has 13 residues. The CDR3 region is CATSEQGMEGYTF. CDR3 coding DNA: TGTGCCACCAGTGAACAGGGGATGGAGGGCTACACCTTC.

This clonotype was seen a handful of times. This rearrangement joins TRBV6-2 or TRBV6-3 to TRBJ2-7, with 7 bases aligning to TRBD1. The CDR3 runs 14 residues. Germline CDR1 and CDR2: MNHEY and SVGEGT. The V segment lost 6 bases and the J segment 5 bases; nucleotides outside the gene matches: 10. Here the CDR3 DNA reads TGTGCCAGCAGCGTACGCCCGACAGGGAACGAGCAGTACGTC. The encoded protein is CASSVRPTGNEQYV.

This clonotype was found once. V gene TRBV5-6 combines with J gene TRBJ1-1; unclear D gene. Trimming removed 1 base from V and 1 base from J, with 5 bases in between. Germline lookup yields CDR1 SGHDT and CDR2 YYEEEE. The CDR3 extends over 13 amino acids. The CDR3: CASSLLPNTEAFF. In nucleotides, the CDR3 is TGTGCCAGCAGCTTGTTACCGAACACTGAAGCTTTCTTT.

This clonotype was observed a few times. The chain joins TRBV11-2 to TRBJ1-1, with D possibly TRBD1 on 5 matching bases. V shed 3 bases and J shed 1 base, with 18 bases lying between them. Germline V gives CDR1 SGHAT, CDR2 FQNNGV. This CDR3 has 17 residues. The CDR3 protein is CASSFLVVGPENTEAFF. For the CDR3, the DNA is TGTGCCAGCAGCTTTCTTGTGGTGGGACCTGAGAACACTGAAGCTTTCTTT.

V is TRBV4-1 and J is TRBJ1-1; a weak D match, TRBD1 (5 bases). CDR1 MGHRA and CDR2 YSYEKL come from the germline V gene. The CDR3 totals 15 residues. V dropped 0 bases and J dropped 2 bases, with 10 bases sitting between them. The CDR3 sequence is CASSQDHRPNTEAFF. DNA for the CDR3: TGCGCCAGCAGCCAAGATCACAGGCCAAACACTGAAGCTTTCTTT.

This clonotype has at least ten counts. This rearrangement joins TRBV20-1 to TRBJ2-2, with 7 bases matching TRBD1. The CDR3 runs 13 residues. The trim removed 1 base at V and 4 bases at J, leaving 0 bases unmatched. CDR1 and CDR2 (germline): DFQATT, SNEGSKA (reference sequence). The CDR3 DNA sequence: TGCAGTGCTAGAGCAGGGGGCACCGGGGAGCTGTTTTTT. Amino acid sequence: CSARAGGTGELFF.

This clonotype was seen more than once but under ten times. The chain employs TRBV2 and TRBJ2-1; D uncertain. V was cut by 6 bases and J by 8 bases, with 11 bases left in between. Per germline, CDR1 SNHLY and CDR2 FYNNEI. The CDR3 sequence is 12 residues long. This CDR3 is CASSPPVHEQFF. DNA of the CDR3: TGTGCCAGCAGCCCCCCGGTACATGAGCAGTTCTTC.

This clonotype was seen at least ten times. The chain couples TRBV7-9 to TRBJ2-1; 8 nucleotides match TRBD1. V lost 1 base, J lost 6 bases, and 5 bases stayed unmatched. The CDR3 is made up of 15 amino acids. Germline CDR1 SEHNR, CDR2 FQNEAQ (reference sequence). The CDR3: CASSLGGQGFNEQFF. The CDR3, as DNA: TGTGCCAGCAGCTTAGGAGGACAGGGCTTCAATGAGCAGTTCTTC.

This clonotype was picked up many times. This chain links TRBV20-1 with TRBJ2-4; D call uncertain. Looked up from germline, CDR1 is DFQATT and CDR2 is SNEGSKA (reference sequence). V lost 3 bases and J lost 6, with 15 bases in between. This CDR3 region has 14 residues. Here the CDR3 DNA reads TGCAGTGCTAGGCCCCCCGTTGGGGTAAACATTCAGTACTTC. As protein: CSARPPVGVNIQYF.

This clonotype was picked up many times. CDR3: CASSAQDSRYNEQFF. In DNA form, the CDR3 reads TGTGCCAGCAGCGCCCAAGATAGCCGATACAATGAGCAGTTCTTC. The chain has TRBV7-8 and TRBJ2-1; D call uncertain. Germline V gene lookup returns CDR1 SGHVS and CDR2 FQNEAQ. This CDR3 is built from 15 residues. Trimming pared 5 bases from V and 4 bases from J, leaving 15 bases between.

The J gene is TRBJ2-7, the V gene TRBV7-9; the match to TRBD2 covers 12 bases. CDR3 length: 16 residues. The J segment lost 5 bases and the V segment lost 4 bases, leaving 9 bases of the junction unmatched. Germline values: CDR1 SEHNR, CDR2 FQNEAQ (reference sequence). The CDR3, as DNA: TGTGCCAGCAGCTCATGGCGGGCTAGCGGGGGGGACGAGCAGTACTTC. Its translation is CASSSWRASGGDEQYF.

This clonotype was counted a single time. J is TRBJ1-2 and V is TRBV5-6; tentative D call: TRBD1 (6 bases). V was cut by 4 bases and J by 8 bases, with 12 bases left in between. CDR1 is SGHDT and CDR2 is YYEEEE in the germline V gene. The CDR3 contains 12 residues. DNA for the CDR3: TGTGCCAGCAGCGAACAGGGTCCAGGCTACACCTTC. It translates to CASSEQGPGYTF.

This clonotype occurred a few times. The rearrangement joins TRBV6-5 to TRBJ2-7; 10 positions agree with TRBD1. The CDR3 is 16 residues long. The germline CDR1 and CDR2 sequences are MNHEY and SVGAGI. Trimming removed 4 bases from V and 2 bases from J; junction bases left unmatched: 8. Here the CDR3 reads CASSSLSGTGAYEQYF. CDR3 coding DNA: TGTGCCAGCAGTTCCCTTTCCGGGACAGGGGCCTACGAGCAGTACTTC.

This clonotype was seen at least ten times. This chain links TRBV4-1 with TRBJ2-2, with D maybe TRBD1 (5 bases). Germline lookup yields CDR1 MGHRA and CDR2 YSYEKL. This CDR3 comprises 16 residues. V dropped 0 bases and J dropped 3 bases, with 11 bases sitting between them. CDR3 sequence reads: CASSQEQVPYTGELFF. The CDR3, as DNA: TGCGCCAGCAGCCAAGAACAGGTACCCTACACCGGGGAGCTGTTTTTT.

V gene TRBV19 combines with J gene TRBJ2-1, with TRBD1 matching over 7 bases. The V gene's germline CDR1 is LNHDA and CDR2 SQIVND (reference sequence). Trimming cost V 9 bases and J 0 bases; bases outside gene matches: 8. The CDR3 contains 15 residues. The CDR3 sequence is CASRPGGSSYNEQFF. The CDR3 DNA is TGTGCCAGCCGGCCAGGGGGTAGCTCCTACAATGAGCAGTTCTTC.

Only a few counts were recorded for this clonotype. V and J are TRBV4-1 and TRBJ2-5; D is undetermined. The length of the CDR3 is 16 residues. With 1 base removed from V and 2 bases from J, the gap between germline ends came to 14 bases. Germline CDR1 is MGHRA and CDR2 is YSYEKL. CDR3 in amino acids: CASSQGLSSAQETQYF. CDR3 DNA sequence: TGCGCCAGCAGCCAAGGACTCTCCAGCGCGCAAGAGACCCAGTACTTC.